This TCR beta chain was observed in a study of cytomegalovirus exposure and HLA in healthy donors. Study at large: Per a later analysis, the roughly 640 first-cohort and approximately 120 validation repertoires shared one platform. Regarding the study as a whole: First-cohort TCR clusters were later found to tend to co-occur in the 120 validation repertoires. Investigators reported over 150 TCR beta chains as tied to cytomegalovirus.

Here immunoSEQ multiplex PCR was the method, and the copy in TCRdb shows in-frame clones only, minus some. The data hold roughly 170,000 clones, with about 86% observed a single time. This clone was observed a single time. Its antigen is not identified. V lost 5 bases to trimming and J lost 4 bases; unmatched junction nucleotides: 3. Germline V CDR1 and CDR2: SGHVS, FNYEAQ. The CDR3 spans 14 residues. Sequencing used PBMCs. The chain links TRBV7-6 to TRBJ2-5; 11 bases line up with TRBD1. The receptor was derived from a woman between 18 and 29 years old in good health and CMV-seropositive. CDR3 nucleotides: TGTGCCAGCAGCCGGACAGGGGGCATAGAGACCCAGTACTTC. This encodes CASSRTGGIETQYF.